This T cell receptor beta chain emerged from a study of T cell repertoires in cytomegalovirus infection. As for the study in general: Public TCR beta signature analysis indicated the presence of both CMV infection and matching HLA type.

Points on this clonotype: Its antigen is not known.

Study-wide results and limits: The response measured ex vivo was dominated by TCR beta clonotypes (HLA-C-restricted and CMV-specific).

CDR1 LGHDT and CDR2 YNNKEL come from the germline V gene (reference sequence). This CDR3 comprises 14 residues. Trimming took 0 bases from V and 10 from J; bases not matched to a gene: 9. TCRdb called the reads again in MiXCR, with one record for every CDR3 protein. The table shows approximately 600,000 distinct CDR3 sequences, with roughly 43% occurring only once. This rearrangement joins TRBV3-1 to TRBJ2-7; 7 bases are a match to TRBD2. The sequencing used cultured PBMCs, collected from culture after CMV antigen stimulation. The sequence derives from a human donor in good health (CMV status not recorded). Some clones in this sample may be carry-over from other donors' samples. CDR3 sequence reads: CASSQDRVLADQYF. CDR3 DNA: TGTGCCAGCAGCCAAGATAGGGTTCTAGCGGACCAGTACTTC.